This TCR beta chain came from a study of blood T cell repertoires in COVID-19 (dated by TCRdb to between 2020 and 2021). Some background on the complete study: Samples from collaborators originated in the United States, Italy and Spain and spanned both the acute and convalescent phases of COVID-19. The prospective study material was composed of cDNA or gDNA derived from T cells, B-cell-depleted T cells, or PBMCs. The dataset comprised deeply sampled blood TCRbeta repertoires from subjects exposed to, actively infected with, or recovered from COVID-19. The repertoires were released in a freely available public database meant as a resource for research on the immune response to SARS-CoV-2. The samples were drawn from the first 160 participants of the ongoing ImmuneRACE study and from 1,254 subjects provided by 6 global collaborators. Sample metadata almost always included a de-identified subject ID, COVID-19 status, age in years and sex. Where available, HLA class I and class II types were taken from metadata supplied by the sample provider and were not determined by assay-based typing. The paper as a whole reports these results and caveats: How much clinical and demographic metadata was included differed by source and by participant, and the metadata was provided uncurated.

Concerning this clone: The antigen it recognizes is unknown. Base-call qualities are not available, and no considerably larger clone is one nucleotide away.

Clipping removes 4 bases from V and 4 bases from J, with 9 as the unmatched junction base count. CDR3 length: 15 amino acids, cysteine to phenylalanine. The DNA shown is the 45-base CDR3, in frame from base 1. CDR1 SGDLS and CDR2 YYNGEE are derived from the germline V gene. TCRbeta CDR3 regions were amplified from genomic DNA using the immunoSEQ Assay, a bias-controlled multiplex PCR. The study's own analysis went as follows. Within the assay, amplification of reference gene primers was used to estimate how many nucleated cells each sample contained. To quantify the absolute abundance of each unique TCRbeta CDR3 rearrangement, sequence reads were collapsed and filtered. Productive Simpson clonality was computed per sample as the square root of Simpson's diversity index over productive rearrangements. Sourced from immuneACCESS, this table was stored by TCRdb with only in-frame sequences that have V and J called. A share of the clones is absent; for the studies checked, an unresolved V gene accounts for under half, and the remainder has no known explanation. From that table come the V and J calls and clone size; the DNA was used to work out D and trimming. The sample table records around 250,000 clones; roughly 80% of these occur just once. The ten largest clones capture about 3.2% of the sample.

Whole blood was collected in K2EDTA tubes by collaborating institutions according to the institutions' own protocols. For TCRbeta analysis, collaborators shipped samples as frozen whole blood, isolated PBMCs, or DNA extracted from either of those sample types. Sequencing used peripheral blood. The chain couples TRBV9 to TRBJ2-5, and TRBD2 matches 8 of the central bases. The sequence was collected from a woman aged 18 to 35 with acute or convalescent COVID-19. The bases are TGTGCCAGCAGCTTGATCTCTAGCGGGCGAGAGACCCAGTACTTC. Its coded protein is CASSLISSGRETQYF. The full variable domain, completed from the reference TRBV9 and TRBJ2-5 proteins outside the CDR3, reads DSGVTQTPKHLITATGQRVTLRCSPRSGDLSVYWYQQSLDQGLQFLIQYYNGEERAKGNILERFSAQQFPDLHSELNLSSLELGDSALYFCASSLISSGRETQYFGPGTRLLVL.